A single sample is the source of the 32 T cell receptor beta chains below, sequenced in a study of ipilimumab plus nivolumab after autologous stem cell transplantation. Sequencing used immunoSEQ multiplex PCR; TCRdb keeps in-frame clones, though not all of them. The sample lists some 9,800 clones, roughly three quarters seen once, with roughly a fifth in the top ten. The sequencing used PBMCs, collected in a trial of ipilimumab plus nivolumab as post-transplant consolidation. The receptor set was obtained from a female donor with multiple myeloma.

This chain links TRBV4-2 with TRBJ2-2; TRBD2 agrees at 14 bases. Germline lookup yields CDR1 LGHNA and CDR2 YNFKEQ. The CDR3 length is 17 residues. V shed 2 bases, J shed 5 bases, and the junction held 4 bases outside the gene matches. The CDR3 nucleotides are TGTGCCAGCAGCCAATCCCGGACTAGCGGGAGGACCGGGGAGCTGTTTTTT. Protein product: CASSQSRTSGRTGELFF.

The chain links TRBV7-6 to TRBJ1-5, with a weak D call TRBD1 (5 bases). V lost 5 bases, J lost 1 base, and 15 bases lay in between. Per germline, CDR1 SGHVS and CDR2 FNYEAQ. This CDR3 spans 16 amino acids. The CDR3 is CASSENPGGSNQPQHF. The DNA of the CDR3 is TGTGCCAGCAGCGAAAATCCCGGGGGGAGCAATCAGCCCCAGCATTTT.

The rearrangement links TRBV19 to TRBJ2-3; D is undetermined. V was pared by 3 bases and J by 2 bases, with 9 bases between. The CDR3 spans 14 residues. Looked up from germline, CDR1 is LNHDA and CDR2 is SQIVND (reference sequence). The CDR3 bases are TGTGCCAGTAGTATGTCCAGCTACACAGATACGCAGTATTTT. As protein: CASSMSSYTDTQYF.

The genes are TRBV6-1 and TRBJ1-1, with a tentative D call TRBD1 (5 bases). The CDR3 is 13 residues long. Germline CDR1 is MNHNS and CDR2 is SASEGT. Trimming removed 7 bases from V and 6 bases from J, with 15 bases in between. CDR3 DNA: TGTGCCAGCAACTCTGGGGGGAGGGCTGAAGCTTTCTTT. As protein: CASNSGGRAEAFF.

The CDR3 region is CASSFSQGNTEAFF. The CDR3 DNA is TGCGCCAGCAGCTTCTCACAGGGGAACACTGAAGCTTTCTTT. V and J are TRBV5-1 and TRBJ1-1; the D gene is possibly TRBD1 (6 bases). The germline V and J ends were trimmed by 2 bases and 1 base, with 9 bases remaining between them. Germline V CDR1 and CDR2: SGHRS, YFSETQ. The CDR3 extends over 14 amino acids.

This clone is medium-sized by share. The V gene is TRBV29-1, the J gene TRBJ1-2, with 7 bases matching TRBD1. The CDR3 is made up of 12 amino acids. V lost 6 bases, J lost 4 bases, and 5 bases stayed unmatched. CDR1 and CDR2 (germline): SQVTM, ANQGSEA. CDR3 bases: TGCAGCGTCGCCGGGACAGTCTATGGCTACACCTTC. Translated, it gives CSVAGTVYGYTF.

This rearrangement joins TRBV5-1 to TRBJ2-2; D gene unclear. The length of the CDR3 is 16 residues. Trimming took off 0 bases at V and 5 bases at J, with 14 bases between the two ends. Germline V CDR1 and CDR2: SGHRS, YFSETQ. The CDR3 protein is CASSLVPEPATGELFF. CDR3 sequence (DNA): TGCGCCAGCAGCTTGGTTCCTGAACCAGCTACCGGGGAGCTGTTTTTT.

This clone was seen a handful of times. The chain is built from TRBV7-2 and TRBJ2-7; 10 bases agree with TRBD1. CDR1 and CDR2 from the germline V gene are SGHTA and FQGNSA. With 1 base clipped from V and 7 bases from J, the junction kept 7 bases outside the gene matches. The CDR3 contains 15 residues. In DNA form, the CDR3 reads TGTGCCAGCAGCTTAGTTTTAGGACAGGGGGGAGAGCAGTACTTC. Encoded protein: CASSLVLGQGGEQYF.

In its sample, this clone is large. The CDR3 sequence: CATSRDTIGGPHIYEQYF. The CDR3 DNA follows: TGTGCCACCAGCAGAGATACGATAGGGGGCCCTCACATCTACGAGCAGTACTTC. The chain combines TRBV15 with TRBJ2-7, with 7 nucleotides matching TRBD1. The CDR3 contains 18 residues. V shed 0 bases, J shed 3 bases, and the junction held 14 bases outside the gene matches. Germline V gene lookup returns CDR1 LNHNV and CDR2 YYDKDF (reference sequence).

This chain connects TRBV5-8 to TRBJ1-4; 8 nucleotides agree with TRBD1. Per germline, CDR1 SGHTS and CDR2 YDEGEE. The CDR3 has 16 amino acids. The V segment lost 5 bases and the J segment 0 bases; nucleotides outside the gene matches: 6. For the CDR3, the DNA is TGTGCCAGCAGTCACGACAGGGGAGCAACTAATGAAAAACTGTTTTTT. Protein: CASSHDRGATNEKLFF.

This clone was detected only a few times. The chain carries TRBV28 and TRBJ2-4; 7 bases align to TRBD1. The CDR3 totals 12 residues. Trimming cost V 5 bases and J 7 bases; bases outside gene matches: 2. Germline CDR1 reads MDHEN; CDR2 reads SYDVKM. CDR3 coding DNA: TGTGCCAGCAGTGAACAGGGGAACATTCAGTACTTC. Protein product: CASSEQGNIQYF.

The rearrangement joins TRBV5-1 to TRBJ1-4; TRBD1 matches 9 bases. The CDR3 is made up of 17 amino acids. The V segment lost 1 base and the J segment 5 bases; nucleotides outside the gene matches: 9. Germline V CDR1 and CDR2: SGHRS, YFSETQ. DNA of the CDR3: TGCGCCAGCAGCTTGTTTGCGGGACAGGGCCAAAATGAAAAACTGTTTTTT. This gives the protein CASSLFAGQGQNEKLFF.

This clone was observed once. The chain is built from TRBV7-2 and TRBJ2-6; no reliable D call. CDR1 and CDR2 from the germline V gene are SGHTA and FQGNSA. The ends were cut back, 5 bases at V and 5 bases at J, with 22 bases in the middle. There are 18 residues in the CDR3. The CDR3 nucleotides read TGTGCCAGCAGCGTCGTATCGAGACGACAAAGTCGGGCCAACGTCCTGACTTTC. This sequence encodes CASSVVSRRQSRANVLTF.

In its sample, this clone was seen a few times. The rearrangement joins TRBV9 to TRBJ2-7; no reliable D call. V was pared by 3 bases and J by 0 bases, with 10 bases between. The germline CDR1 and CDR2 sequences are SGDLS and YYNGEE. CDR3 length: 14 amino acids. CDR3 residues: CASSGGRNSYEQYF. CDR3 DNA sequence: TGTGCCAGCAGCGGCGGACGGAACTCCTACGAGCAGTACTTC. Drawing the rest from reference TRBV9 and TRBJ2-7, the complete variable domain is DSGVTQTPKHLITATGQRVTLRCSPRSGDLSVYWYQQSLDQGLQFLIQYYNGEERAKGNILERFSAQQFPDLHSELNLSSLELGDSALYFCASSGGRNSYEQYFGPGTRLTVT.

The chain links TRBV5-4 to TRBJ2-7; 11 nucleotides match TRBD2. CDR3 size: 16 residues. In germline, CDR1 is SGHNT, CDR2 YYREEE (reference sequence). With V trimmed by 4 bases and J by 2 bases, 8 bases remained unmatched. The CDR3 bases are TGTGCCAGCAGCCTACCCGGGACTAGCGGAACCTACGAGCAGTACTTC. Protein: CASSLPGTSGTYEQYF.

This clone was counted a few times. This chain joins TRBV7-6 and TRBJ2-7; D uncertain. V was clipped by 3 bases and J by 1 base, with 10 bases between them. This CDR3 region has 14 residues. Per germline, CDR1 SGHVS and CDR2 FNYEAQ. The CDR3 coding sequence is TGTGCCAGCAGCTTTGGGCAGAATTCCTACGAGCAGTACTTC. Amino acid sequence: CASSFGQNSYEQYF.

This rearrangement joins TRBV19 to TRBJ2-3; perhaps TRBD1 as D (6 bases). Between the trimmed V and J ends, which lost 3 bases and 3 bases, there was a span of 13 bases. Germline values: CDR1 LNHDA, CDR2 SQIVND (reference sequence). This CDR3 contains 15 residues. CDR3 residues: CASSMRAGETDTQYF. CDR3 DNA sequence: TGTGCCAGTAGTATGAGGGCAGGGGAAACAGATACGCAGTATTTT.

This clone came up a few times. The rearrangement joins TRBV7-2 to TRBJ2-2; D may correspond to TRBD1 or TRBD2 (5 bases each). The CDR3 is made up of 15 amino acids. V was clipped by 2 bases and J by 4 bases, with 11 bases between them. The germline CDR1 and CDR2 sequences are SGHTA and FQGNSA. The CDR3 DNA sequence: TGTGCCAGCAGCTTATGGGGGACGGGCACCGGGGAGCTGTTTTTT. Protein product: CASSLWGTGTGELFF.

This rearrangement joins TRBV27 to TRBJ2-7; D gene ambiguous. V shed 5 bases and J shed 0 bases, with 14 bases lying between them. CDR1 and CDR2 (germline): MNHEY, SMNVEV (reference sequence). This CDR3 comprises 15 residues. CDR3 sequence: CASSPSSKSSYEQYF. In nucleotides, the CDR3 is TGTGCCAGCAGTCCTTCAAGTAAGAGCTCCTACGAGCAGTACTTC.

This clone was found a few times. Different DNA sequences within this sample yield the same CDR3. The J gene is TRBJ2-5, the V gene TRBV5-6, with a tentative D call TRBD1 (5 bases). Germline loops: CDR1 SGHDT, CDR2 YYEEEE. This CDR3 is built from 14 residues. V dropped 0 bases and J dropped 3 bases, with 9 bases sitting between them. CDR3 sequence: CASSLAFREETQYF. CDR3 DNA: TGTGCCAGCAGCTTGGCTTTCAGGGAAGAGACCCAGTACTTC.

The rearrangement uses TRBV5-1 and TRBJ1-5; the D gene is possibly TRBD1 (5 bases). V was trimmed by 2 bases and J by 15 bases, leaving 12 bases between them. Germline V CDR1 and CDR2: SGHRS, YFSETQ. The CDR3 runs to 11 residues. In DNA form, the CDR3 reads TGCGCCAGCAGCTTCCCGGGGGGTAGGCATTTT. Translating it yields CASSFPGGRHF.

In this sample, this clone is medium-sized (0.01 to 0.1%). The rearrangement joins TRBV6-5 to TRBJ2-2; 9 bases line up with TRBD1. Germline lookup yields CDR1 MNHEY and CDR2 SVGAGI. The CDR3 is made up of 14 amino acids. V shed 6 bases, J shed 6 bases, and the junction held 5 bases outside the gene matches. As DNA, the CDR3 is TGTGCCAGCAGCTTCCGGACAGGGGCCGGGGAGCTGTTTTTT. Translating gives CASSFRTGAGELFF.

This sequence joins TRBV20-1 and TRBJ2-5; no definite D call. CDR3 size: 11 residues. Per germline, CDR1 DFQATT and CDR2 SNEGSKA (reference sequence). With 6 bases removed from V and 4 bases from J, the gap between germline ends came to 9 bases. The CDR3, as DNA: TGCAGTGCCAGGAAGGCAGAGACCCAGTACTTC. This sequence encodes CSARKAETQYF.

The chain couples TRBV10-2 to TRBJ2-7, with D tentatively TRBD1 (6 bases). The CDR3 totals 14 residues. Germline lookup yields CDR1 WSHSY and CDR2 SAAADI. V shed 4 bases and J shed 1 base, with 11 bases lying between them. As DNA, the CDR3 is TGCGCCAGCAGTGTCGGCAGGGGATCCTACGAGCAGTACTTC. It yields the protein CASSVGRGSYEQYF.

This sequence joins TRBV5-6 and TRBJ2-5, with TRBD1 matching 8 bases. The DNA end is more similar to TRBJ2-7, so the J call may be wrong. Germline V gene data show CDR1 as SGHDT and CDR2 as YYEEEE. There are 13 residues in the CDR3. Here the CDR3 DNA reads TGTGCCAGCAGCATTACAGGGGGGTACGAGCAGTACTTC. Encoded protein: CASSITGGYEQYF.

This chain uses TRBV29-1 with TRBJ2-5; 7 nucleotides align to TRBD1. Germline V CDR1 and CDR2: SQVTM, ANQGSEA. With V trimmed by 7 bases and J by 5 bases, 16 bases remained unmatched. There are 15 residues in the CDR3. The CDR3 bases are TGCAGCGCTCCCCACCCTGACAGGGCCCAGGAGACCCAGTACTTC. Translated: CSAPHPDRAQETQYF. The complete variable domain, with remaining parts taken from reference TRBV29-1 and TRBJ2-5, reads SAVISQKPSRDICQRGTSLTIQCQVDSQVTMMFWYRQQPGQSLTLIATANQGSEATYESGFVIDKFPISRPNLTFSTLTVSNMSPEDSSIYLCSAPHPDRAQETQYFGPGTRLLVL.

The rearrangement uses TRBV9 and TRBJ2-1, with a weak D call TRBD1 (6 bases). The germline V gene encodes CDR1 SGDLS and CDR2 YYNGEE. V shed 3 bases and J shed 4 bases, with 17 bases lying between them. This CDR3 comprises 16 residues. The CDR3 DNA follows: TGTGCCAGCAGCGACTCCCACTCAGACAGGTACAATGAGCAGTTCTTC. Encoded protein: CASSDSHSDRYNEQFF.

In this sample, this clone is medium-sized. The chain joins TRBV9 to TRBJ2-7, with TRBD2 matching over 12 bases. CDR1 is SGDLS, CDR2 YYNGEE, per germline. Trimming took 4 bases from V and 6 from J; bases not matched to a gene: 5. The CDR3 length is 14 residues. In DNA form, the CDR3 reads TGTGCCAGCAGCCCCCTAGCGGGAGGGGTCGAGCAGTACTTC. Translation: CASSPLAGGVEQYF. Full variable domain (remainder filled in from reference TRBV9 and TRBJ2-7): DSGVTQTPKHLITATGQRVTLRCSPRSGDLSVYWYQQSLDQGLQFLIQYYNGEERAKGNILERFSAQQFPDLHSELNLSSLELGDSALYFCASSPLAGGVEQYFGPGTRLTVT.

This clone has a single count. J is TRBJ2-7 and V is TRBV9, with a weak D call TRBD1 (6 bases). This CDR3 spans 12 amino acids. The germline CDR1 and CDR2 sequences are SGDLS and YYNGEE. Trimming shortened V by 7 bases and J by 4 bases, and 12 bases separated the two germline ends. This CDR3 reads CASSQGMYEQYF. The CDR3 DNA reads TGTGCCAGCTCCCAGGGGATGTACGAGCAGTACTTC.

This chain uses TRBV10-3 with TRBJ2-6; the match to TRBD2 covers 8 bases. After removal of 6 bases from V and 0 bases from J, the junction contained 13 bases not matched to a gene. Germline V gives CDR1 ENHRY, CDR2 SYGVKD. The CDR3 contains 19 residues. The CDR3 protein is CAISSGGGLDGSGANVLTF. CDR3 nucleotides: TGTGCCATCAGCTCCGGGGGGGGGTTAGACGGCTCTGGGGCCAACGTCCTGACTTTC.

The chain is built from TRBV10-3 and TRBJ1-2; 12 positions agree with TRBD1. Trimming at V came to 3 bases and at J to 8 bases, leaving 10 bases not matched to a gene. Germline assignment: CDR1 ENHRY and CDR2 SYGVKD. This CDR3 contains 16 residues. This CDR3 is CAISDDGRDRGPGYTF. The CDR3 bases are TGTGCCATCAGTGACGACGGACGGGACAGGGGGCCAGGCTACACCTTC.

This chain joins TRBV21-1 and TRBJ2-3; the table's D call, TRBD2, has no DNA check behind it. TRBV21-1 is a documented pseudogene. CDR3 length equals 16 residues. DNA for the CDR3: TGTGCCAGCAGCACAGTCAACTCTAGCGGCACAGATACGCAGTATTTT. Translated: CASSTVNSSGTDTQYF.